Each of the 11 T cell receptor beta chains below was sequenced from the same sample in a study of identical twins. TCRdb processed the 5' RACE reads anew with MiXCR; each CDR3 protein has one entry. The sample has about 150,000 distinct CDR3 sequences, around 3.5% seen once. The specimen was memory T cells sorted from blood. Receptor source: a man aged 18 to 29 in good health.

This clonotype occurred many times. This chain connects TRBV12-3 or TRBV12-4 to TRBJ2-1; unclear D gene. V gave up 3 bases and J gave up 2 bases, with 11 bases separating them. The CDR3 has 15 residues. CDR3 amino acids: CASSFPASPYNEQFF. In DNA, the CDR3 is TGTGCCAGCAGTTTCCCAGCGAGCCCCTACAATGAGCAGTTCTTC.

CDR3 sequence: CASSATGGNEQFF. The DNA for the CDR3 is TGTGCCAGCAGCGCGACAGGGGGCAATGAGCAGTTCTTC. J is TRBJ2-1 and V is TRBV9, with 9 bases aligning to TRBD1. The CDR3 runs to 13 residues. Germline assignment: CDR1 SGDLS and CDR2 YYNGEE. Unmatched junction bases numbered 1, after V lost 3 bases and J lost 6 bases.

This clonotype was recorded many times. This rearrangement joins TRBV25-1 to TRBJ2-5; D is ambiguous. Germline V lookup: CDR1 MGHDK, CDR2 SYGVNS. This CDR3 is built from 14 residues. Trimming took 6 bases from V and 2 from J, leaving 13 bases between them. This CDR3 reads CASRTLQLQETQYF. CDR3 in DNA: TGTGCCAGCAGGACCCTGCAGCTTCAAGAGACCCAGTACTTC.

This clonotype came up many times. V is TRBV18 and J is TRBJ2-7; tentative D call: TRBD1 (6 bases). Germline V CDR1 and CDR2: KGHSH, LQKENI. The CDR3 has 15 amino acids. With 1 base removed from V and 1 base from J, the gap between germline ends came to 11 bases. The CDR3 loop is CASSPRQGPSYEQYF. CDR3 nucleotide sequence: TGTGCCAGCTCACCACGGCAGGGGCCTTCCTACGAGCAGTACTTC.

This clonotype showed up many times. The chain has TRBV7-2 and TRBJ2-7, with 8 bases matching TRBD1. The CDR3 is made up of 16 amino acids. J gave up 0 bases and V 4 bases, and 8 bases lay outside the gene matches. The germline CDR1 and CDR2 sequences are SGHTA and FQGNSA. The CDR3 region is CASSSILQGVSYEQYF. DNA of the CDR3: TGTGCCAGCAGCTCGATACTACAGGGGGTCTCCTACGAGCAGTACTTC.

In its sample, this clonotype was seen many times. The chain recombines TRBV7-9 with TRBJ2-3; 14 nucleotides match TRBD2. CDR3 length: 17 residues. The germline gives CDR1 SEHNR, CDR2 FQNEAQ (reference sequence). V dropped 5 bases and J dropped 8; count of bases not matched to a gene: 12. The CDR3 region has the DNA TGTGCCAGCAGCCCCCCGACTAGCGGGAGGGCCGCGGGTACGCAGTATTTT. As protein: CASSPPTSGRAAGTQYF.

There are many counts of this clonotype. The chain couples TRBV7-2 to TRBJ2-1; no definite D call. The V gene lost 5 bases and the J gene lost 5 bases, with 13 bases spanning the gap. Germline V gives CDR1 SGHTA, CDR2 FQGNSA. This CDR3 comprises 14 residues. The CDR3 bases are TGTGCCAGCAGCCCGAGACACCAGAACAATGAGCAGTTCTTC. This sequence encodes CASSPRHQNNEQFF.

This clonotype was detected many times. The rearrangement uses TRBV27 and TRBJ2-5; D gene unclear. Germline CDR1 is MNHEY and CDR2 is SMNVEV (reference sequence). The CDR3 covers 13 residues. V lost 3 bases, J lost 7 bases, and 12 bases lay in between. The CDR3 DNA is TGTGCCAGCAGTTTCGAGCCCTCCCTGACCCAGTACTTC. It is translated as CASSFEPSLTQYF.

This clonotype showed up many times. The rearrangement joins TRBV9 to TRBJ2-2; the match to TRBD1 covers 8 bases. The CDR3 extends over 14 amino acids. The junction had 7 bases not matched to a gene; V was cut back by 7 bases and J by 5 bases. Germline loops: CDR1 SGDLS, CDR2 YYNGEE. CDR3 amino acids: CASEQGVGTGELFF. CDR3 nucleotides: TGTGCCAGCGAACAGGGGGTCGGTACCGGGGAGCTGTTTTTT.

This clonotype was found many times. CDR3 nucleotide sequence: TGTGCCAGCAGCCAAGATCATTCACTCACCGGGGAGCTGTTTTTT. Translating it yields CASSQDHSLTGELFF. The V gene is TRBV3-1, the J gene TRBJ2-2; D uncertain. This CDR3 has 15 residues. Germline V gives CDR1 LGHDT, CDR2 YNNKEL (reference sequence). Trimming took 0 bases from V and 4 from J, leaving 9 bases between them. The entire variable domain, with the rest obtained from reference TRBV3-1 and TRBJ2-2, is as follows: DTAVSQTPKYLVTQMGNDKSIKCEQNLGHDTMYWYKQDSKKFLKIMFSYNNKELIINETVPNRFSPKSPDKAHLNLHINSLELGDSAVYFCASSQDHSLTGELFFGEGSRLTVL.

This clonotype was seen repeatedly, ten times or more. This sequence joins TRBV5-1 and TRBJ2-5; D might be TRBD1 or TRBD2, each matching 7 bases. This CDR3 is 14 amino acids long. The germline V gene encodes CDR1 SGHRS and CDR2 YFSETQ. The V gene lost 4 bases and the J gene lost 2 bases, with 12 bases spanning the gap. The CDR3 here is CASSPGGDQETQYF. DNA for the CDR3: TGCGCCAGCAGCCCAGGGGGGGATCAAGAGACCCAGTACTTC. Full variable domain (missing parts from reference TRBV5-1 and TRBJ2-5): KAGVTQTPRYLIKTRGQQVTLSCSPISGHRSVSWYQQTPGQGLQFLFEYFSETQRNKGNFPGRFSGRQFSNSRSEMNVSTLELGDSALYLCASSPGGDQETQYFGPGTRLLVL.